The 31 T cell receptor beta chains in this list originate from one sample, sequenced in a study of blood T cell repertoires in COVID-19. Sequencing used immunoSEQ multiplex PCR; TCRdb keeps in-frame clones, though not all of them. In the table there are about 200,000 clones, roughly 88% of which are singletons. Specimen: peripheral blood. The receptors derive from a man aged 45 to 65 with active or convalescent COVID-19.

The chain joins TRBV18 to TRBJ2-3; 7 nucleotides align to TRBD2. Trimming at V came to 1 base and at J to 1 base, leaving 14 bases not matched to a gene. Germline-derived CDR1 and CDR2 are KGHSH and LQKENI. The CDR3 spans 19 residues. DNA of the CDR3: TGTGCCAGCTCACCACGAGGGGCTAGCGGACCCGGGGGCACAGATACGCAGTATTTT. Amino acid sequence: CASSPRGASGPGGTDTQYF.

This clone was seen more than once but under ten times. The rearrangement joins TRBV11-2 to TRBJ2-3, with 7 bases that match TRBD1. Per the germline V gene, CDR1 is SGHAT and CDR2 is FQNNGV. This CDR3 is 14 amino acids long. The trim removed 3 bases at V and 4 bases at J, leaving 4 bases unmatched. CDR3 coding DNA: TGTGCCAGCAGCTTCTCAGGGGGATCAGATACGCAGTATTTT. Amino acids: CASSFSGGSDTQYF. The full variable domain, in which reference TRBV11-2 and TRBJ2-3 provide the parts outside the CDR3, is EAGVAQSPRYKIIEKRQSVAFWCNPISGHATLYWYQQILGQGPKLLIQFQNNGVVDDSQLPKDRFSAERLKGVDSTLKIQPAKLEDSAVYLCASSFSGGSDTQYFGPGTRLTVL.

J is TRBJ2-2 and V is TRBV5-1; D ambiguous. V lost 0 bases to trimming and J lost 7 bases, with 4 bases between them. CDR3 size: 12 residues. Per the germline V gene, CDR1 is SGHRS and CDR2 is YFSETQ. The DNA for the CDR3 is TGCGCCAGCAGCTTGGTTATCGGGGAGCTGTTTTTT. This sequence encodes CASSLVIGELFF.

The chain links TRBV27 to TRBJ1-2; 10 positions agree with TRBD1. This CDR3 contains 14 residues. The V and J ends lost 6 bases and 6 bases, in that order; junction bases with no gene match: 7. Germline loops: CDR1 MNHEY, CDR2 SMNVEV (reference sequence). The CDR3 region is CASRRTGGSDGYTF. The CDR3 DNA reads TGTGCCAGCAGAAGGACAGGGGGGTCAGATGGCTACACCTTC.

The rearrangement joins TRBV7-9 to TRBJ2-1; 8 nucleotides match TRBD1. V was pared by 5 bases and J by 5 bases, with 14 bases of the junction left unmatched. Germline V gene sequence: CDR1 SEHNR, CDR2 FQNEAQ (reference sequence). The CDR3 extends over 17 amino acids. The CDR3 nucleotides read TGTGCCAGCAGCCCGAAGACAGGGGTCCCCCAAAACAATGAGCAGTTCTTC. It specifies CASSPKTGVPQNNEQFF.

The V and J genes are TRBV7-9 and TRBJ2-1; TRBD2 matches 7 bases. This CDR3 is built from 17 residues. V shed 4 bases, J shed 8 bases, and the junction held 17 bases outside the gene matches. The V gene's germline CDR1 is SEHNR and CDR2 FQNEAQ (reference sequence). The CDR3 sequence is CASSSTESGTTVDEQFF. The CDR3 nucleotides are TGTGCCAGCAGCTCAACGGAAAGCGGGACCACCGTGGATGAGCAGTTCTTC.

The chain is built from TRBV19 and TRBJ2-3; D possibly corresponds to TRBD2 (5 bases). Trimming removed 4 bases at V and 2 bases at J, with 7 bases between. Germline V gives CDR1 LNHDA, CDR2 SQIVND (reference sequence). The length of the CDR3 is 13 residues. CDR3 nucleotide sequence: TGTGCCAGTAGTAGAGGGTACACAGATACGCAGTATTTT. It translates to CASSRGYTDTQYF.

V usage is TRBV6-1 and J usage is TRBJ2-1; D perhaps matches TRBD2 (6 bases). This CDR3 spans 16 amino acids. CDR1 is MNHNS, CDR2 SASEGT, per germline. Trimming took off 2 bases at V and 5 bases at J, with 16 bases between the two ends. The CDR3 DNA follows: TGTGCCAGCAGTGAACCCCCGGGGGTGCCTCACAATGAGCAGTTCTTC. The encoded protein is CASSEPPGVPHNEQFF.

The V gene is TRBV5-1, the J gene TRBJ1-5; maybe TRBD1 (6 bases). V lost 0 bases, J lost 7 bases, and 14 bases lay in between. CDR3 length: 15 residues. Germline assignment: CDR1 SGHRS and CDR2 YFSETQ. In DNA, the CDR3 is TGCGCCAGCAGCTTGGAGGGGAGGGGGGGGCAGCCCCAGCATTTT. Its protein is CASSLEGRGGQPQHF.

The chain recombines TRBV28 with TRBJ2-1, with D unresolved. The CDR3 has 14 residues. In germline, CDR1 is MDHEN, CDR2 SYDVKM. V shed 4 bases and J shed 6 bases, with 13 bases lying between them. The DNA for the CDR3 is TGTGCCAGCAGTTCTGGAGCAGTCACCAATGAGCAGTTCTTC. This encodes CASSSGAVTNEQFF. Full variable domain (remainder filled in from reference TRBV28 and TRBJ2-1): DVKVTQSSRYLVKRTGEKVFLECVQDMDHENMFWYRQDPGLGLRLIYFSYDVKMKEKGDIPEGYSVSREKKERFSLILESASTNQTSMYLCASSSGAVTNEQFFGPGTRLTVL.

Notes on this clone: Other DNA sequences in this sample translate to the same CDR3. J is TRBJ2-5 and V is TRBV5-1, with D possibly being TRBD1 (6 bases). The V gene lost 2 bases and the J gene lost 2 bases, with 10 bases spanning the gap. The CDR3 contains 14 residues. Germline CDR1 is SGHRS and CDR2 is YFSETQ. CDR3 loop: CASSLQGAQETQYF. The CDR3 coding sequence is TGCGCCAGCAGCTTACAGGGCGCTCAAGAGACCCAGTACTTC.

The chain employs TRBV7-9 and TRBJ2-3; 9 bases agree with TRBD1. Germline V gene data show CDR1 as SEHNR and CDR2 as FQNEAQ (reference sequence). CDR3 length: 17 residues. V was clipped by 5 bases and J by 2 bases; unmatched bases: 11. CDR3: CASSRTPGTGYTDTQYF. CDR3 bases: TGTGCCAGCAGCCGTACCCCCGGGACAGGGTACACAGATACGCAGTATTTT.

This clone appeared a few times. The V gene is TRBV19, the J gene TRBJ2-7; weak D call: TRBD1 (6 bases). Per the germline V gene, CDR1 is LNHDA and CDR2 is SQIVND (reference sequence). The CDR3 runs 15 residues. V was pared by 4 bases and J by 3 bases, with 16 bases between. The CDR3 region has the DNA TGTGCCAGTAGTAAAACGGGACAAGGCATCTACGAGCAGTACTTC. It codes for CASSKTGQGIYEQYF.

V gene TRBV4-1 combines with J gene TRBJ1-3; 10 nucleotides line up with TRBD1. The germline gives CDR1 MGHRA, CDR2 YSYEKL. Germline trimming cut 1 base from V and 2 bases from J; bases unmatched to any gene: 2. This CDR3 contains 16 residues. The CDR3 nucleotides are TGCGCCAGCAGCCAAGCCGGACAGGGGGCTGGAAACACCATATATTTT. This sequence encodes CASSQAGQGAGNTIYF.

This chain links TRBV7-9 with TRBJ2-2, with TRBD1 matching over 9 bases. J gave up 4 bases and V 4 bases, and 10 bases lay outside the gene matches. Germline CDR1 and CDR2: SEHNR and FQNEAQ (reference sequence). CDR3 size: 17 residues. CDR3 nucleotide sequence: TGTGCCAGCAGCTCGGTTACAGGGGGCGCGGGCACCGGGGAGCTGTTTTTT. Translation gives CASSSVTGGAGTGELFF.

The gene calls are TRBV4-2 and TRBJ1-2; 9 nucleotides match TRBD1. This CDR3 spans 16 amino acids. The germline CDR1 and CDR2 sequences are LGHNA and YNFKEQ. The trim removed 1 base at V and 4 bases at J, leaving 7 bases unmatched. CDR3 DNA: TGTGCCAGCAGCCAAGCCCGGACAGGGGACTCCTATGGCTACACCTTC. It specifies CASSQARTGDSYGYTF.

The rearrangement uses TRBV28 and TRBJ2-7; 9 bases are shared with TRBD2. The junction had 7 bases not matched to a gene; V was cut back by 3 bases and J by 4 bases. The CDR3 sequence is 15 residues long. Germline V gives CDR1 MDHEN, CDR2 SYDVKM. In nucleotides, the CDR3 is TGTGCCAGCAGTTTGGGGCTAGCGGGACCGTACGAGCAGTACTTC. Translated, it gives CASSLGLAGPYEQYF. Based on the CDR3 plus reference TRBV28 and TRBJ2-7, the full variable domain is DVKVTQSSRYLVKRTGEKVFLECVQDMDHENMFWYRQDPGLGLRLIYFSYDVKMKEKGDIPEGYSVSREKKERFSLILESASTNQTSMYLCASSLGLAGPYEQYFGPGTRLTVT.

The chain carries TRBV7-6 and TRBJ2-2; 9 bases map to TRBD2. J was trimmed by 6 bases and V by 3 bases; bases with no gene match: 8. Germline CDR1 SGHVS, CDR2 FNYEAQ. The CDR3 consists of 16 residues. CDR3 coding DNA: TGTGCCAGCAGCTTGGGTCTAGCGGGGAAAGCCGGGGAGCTGTTTTTT. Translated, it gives CASSLGLAGKAGELFF.

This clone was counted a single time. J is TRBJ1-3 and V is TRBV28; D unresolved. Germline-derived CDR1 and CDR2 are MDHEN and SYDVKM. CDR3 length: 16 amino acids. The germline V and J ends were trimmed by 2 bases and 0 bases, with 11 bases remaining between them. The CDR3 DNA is TGTGCCAGCAGTTTAGGAGAAGGAGACTCTGGAAACACCATATATTTT. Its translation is CASSLGEGDSGNTIYF.

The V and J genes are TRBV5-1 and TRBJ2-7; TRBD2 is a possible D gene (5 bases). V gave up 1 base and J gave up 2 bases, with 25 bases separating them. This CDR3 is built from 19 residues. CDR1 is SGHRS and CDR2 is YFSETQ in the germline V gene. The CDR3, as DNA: TGCGCCAGCAGCTTGACTGGGTCTTCGCTAGTAGCGTCCACCTACGAGCAGTACTTC. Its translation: CASSLTGSSLVASTYEQYF.

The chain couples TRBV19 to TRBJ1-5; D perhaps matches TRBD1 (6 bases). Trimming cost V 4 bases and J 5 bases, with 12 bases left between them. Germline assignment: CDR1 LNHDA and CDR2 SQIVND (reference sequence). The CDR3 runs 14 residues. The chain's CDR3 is CASSTRDTDQPQHF. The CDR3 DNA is TGTGCCAGTAGTACGAGGGACACAGATCAGCCCCAGCATTTT.

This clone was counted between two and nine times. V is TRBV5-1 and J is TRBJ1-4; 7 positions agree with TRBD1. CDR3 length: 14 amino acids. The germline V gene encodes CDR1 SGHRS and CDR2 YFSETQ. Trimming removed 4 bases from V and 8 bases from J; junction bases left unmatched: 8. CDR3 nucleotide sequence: TGCGCCAGCAGCGGGGACAGCCGCACGGAAAAACTGTTTTTT. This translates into CASSGDSRTEKLFF.

The CDR3 region is CASSQHPSGGAGGIDTQYF. CDR3 DNA: TGCGCCAGCAGCCAACACCCTAGCGGGGGAGCGGGAGGTATAGATACGCAGTATTTT. The chain has TRBV4-1 and TRBJ2-3; 10 bases match TRBD2. Germline-derived CDR1 and CDR2 are MGHRA and YSYEKL. The CDR3 consists of 19 residues. Trimming removed 2 bases from V and 5 bases from J; junction bases left unmatched: 16.

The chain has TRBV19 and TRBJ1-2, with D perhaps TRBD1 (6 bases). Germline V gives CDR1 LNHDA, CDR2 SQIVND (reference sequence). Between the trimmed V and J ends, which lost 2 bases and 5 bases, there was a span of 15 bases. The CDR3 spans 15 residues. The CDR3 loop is CASSIPTGLRYGYTF. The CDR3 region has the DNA TGTGCCAGTAGTATACCGACAGGACTTCGATATGGCTACACCTTC.

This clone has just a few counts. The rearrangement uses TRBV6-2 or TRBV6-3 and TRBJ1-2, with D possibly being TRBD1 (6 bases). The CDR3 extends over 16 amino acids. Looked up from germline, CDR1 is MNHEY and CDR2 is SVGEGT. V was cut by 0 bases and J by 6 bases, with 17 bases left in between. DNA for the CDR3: TGTGCCAGCAGTTACTCGAAGTACAGGGCTTTGGATGGCTACACCTTC. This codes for CASSYSKYRALDGYTF.

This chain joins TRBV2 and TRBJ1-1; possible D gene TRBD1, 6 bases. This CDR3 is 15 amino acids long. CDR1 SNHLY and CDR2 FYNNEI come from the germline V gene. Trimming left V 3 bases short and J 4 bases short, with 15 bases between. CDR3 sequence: CASSEGNRVGTEAFF. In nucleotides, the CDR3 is TGTGCCAGCAGTGAGGGTAACAGGGTTGGCACTGAAGCTTTCTTT.

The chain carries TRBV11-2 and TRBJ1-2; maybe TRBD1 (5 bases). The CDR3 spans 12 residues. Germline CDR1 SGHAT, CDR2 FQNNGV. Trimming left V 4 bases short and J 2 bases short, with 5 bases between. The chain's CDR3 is CASSWGNYGYTF. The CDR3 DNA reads TGTGCCAGCAGCTGGGGCAACTATGGCTACACCTTC.

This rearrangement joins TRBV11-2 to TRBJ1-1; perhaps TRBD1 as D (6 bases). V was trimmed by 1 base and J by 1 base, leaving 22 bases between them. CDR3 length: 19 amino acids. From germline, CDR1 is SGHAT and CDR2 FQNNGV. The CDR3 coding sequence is TGTGCCAGCAGCTTAGGTCTCGGTCAGGGGTTGACGGCGAACACTGAAGCTTTCTTT. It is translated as CASSLGLGQGLTANTEAFF.

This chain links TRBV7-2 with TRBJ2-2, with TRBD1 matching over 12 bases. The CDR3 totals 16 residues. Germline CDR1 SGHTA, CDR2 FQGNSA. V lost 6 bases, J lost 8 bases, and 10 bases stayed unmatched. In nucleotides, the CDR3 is TGTGCCAGCAGAGGCGGGACAGGGGGCTGGGCGGGGGAGCTGTTTTTT. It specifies CASRGGTGGWAGELFF.

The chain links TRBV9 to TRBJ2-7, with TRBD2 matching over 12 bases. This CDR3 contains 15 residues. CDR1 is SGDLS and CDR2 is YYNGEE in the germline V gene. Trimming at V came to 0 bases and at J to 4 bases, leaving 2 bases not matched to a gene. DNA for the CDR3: TGTGCCAGCAGCGTAGGACTAGCGGGAGAGTACGAGCAGTACTTC. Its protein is CASSVGLAGEYEQYF.

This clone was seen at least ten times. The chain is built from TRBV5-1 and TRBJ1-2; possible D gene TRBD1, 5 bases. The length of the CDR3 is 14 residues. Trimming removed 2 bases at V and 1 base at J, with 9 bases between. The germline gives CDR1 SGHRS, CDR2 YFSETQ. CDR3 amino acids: CASSFTTDNYGYTF. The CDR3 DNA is TGCGCCAGCAGCTTCACGACAGATAACTATGGCTACACCTTC.